This TCR beta chain was documented in a study of T cell responses to AZD1222 COVID-19 vaccine. Data came from immunoSEQ multiplex PCR; TCRdb stores just in-frame clones and leaves some out. This table has 140,000 to 150,000 clones, approximately 88% appearing once. Of note for this clone: Its specificity is not known.

Study results and limitations: A mostly white British donor set with more females was recruited, and clonal diversity was possibly underestimated. Increases in Spike-specific TCR breadth and depth were seen after two AZD1222 doses. Regions 160-218 and 743-854 dominated among vaccine-associated CD4 TCRs spanning spike. At baseline, just five to seven AZD1222 recipients tested seropositive.

CDR3 length: 15 residues. The germline gives CDR1 KGHSH, CDR2 LQKENI. Trimming left V 4 bases short and J 2 bases short, with 14 bases between. The sequence came from an adult in good health. The chain employs TRBV18 and TRBJ1-1, with D possibly matching TRBD1 (6 bases). The sequencing used peripheral blood, collected on day 0 of AZD1222 vaccination. The CDR3 bases are TGTGCCAGCTCACAAAACAGGGACCCCAACACTGAAGCTTTCTTT. This encodes CASSQNRDPNTEAFF.